These T cell receptor beta chains were read from a single sample in a study of blood T cell repertoires in COVID-19. Assay: immunoSEQ multiplex PCR; the TCRdb copy retains only in-frame clones and omits some. The data show 25,000 to 35,000 clones, 85% to 90% seen once. Material: peripheral blood. These receptors originate from a human donor in a cohort sampled during active COVID-19. CDR3s include the opening cysteine and the closing phenylalanine or tryptophan. The D gene is left open where the match is weak. Rows give clone size only sometimes, using once, few, many, or a class for an expanded clone.

j_call: TRBJ2-5
v_call: TRBV21-1
clone_size: .
d_call: .
cdr3_nt: TGTGCCAGCAGCAAAGGCAAGCAGACACGCCAAGAGACCCAGTACTTC
cdr3_aa: CASSKGKQTRQETQYF

j_call: TRBJ2-7
v_call: TRBV27
clone_size: .
d_call: .
cdr3_nt: TGTGCCAGCAGGGACGGACAGTACGAGCAGTACTTC
cdr3_aa: CASRDGQYEQYF

j_call: TRBJ2-3
v_call: TRBV29-1
clone_size: .
d_call: .
cdr3_nt: TGCAGCGTTGTTGGGGGGAAGGGGGCCACAGATACGCAGTATTTT
cdr3_aa: CSVVGGKGATDTQYF

j_call: TRBJ2-4
v_call: TRBV11-2
clone_size: .
d_call: .
cdr3_nt: TGTGCCAGCAGCTTAGATCCTCTGGGACTCACTCAGTACTTC
cdr3_aa: CASSLDPLGLTQYF

j_call: TRBJ1-1
v_call: TRBV9
clone_size: .
d_call: TRBD1
cdr3_nt: TGTGCCAGCAGCGTGTCCCGGGACAGGGGTCAGAACACTGAAGCTTTCTTT
cdr3_aa: CASSVSRDRGQNTEAFF

j_call: TRBJ2-4
v_call: TRBV27
clone_size: .
d_call: TRBD2
cdr3_nt: TGTGCCAGCAGTTTAGTTGCGGGAGGGCTGGGTAAAAACATTCAGTACTTC
cdr3_aa: CASSLVAGGLGKNIQYF

j_call: TRBJ2-2
v_call: TRBV13
clone_size: .
d_call: .
cdr3_nt: TGTGCCAGCAGACTAGTAGAGCTGTCGGGCACCGGGGAGCTGTTTTTT
cdr3_aa: CASRLVELSGTGELFF

j_call: TRBJ1-1
v_call: TRBV6-4
clone_size: once
d_call: TRBD1
cdr3_nt: TGTGCCAGCAGTGACCGGACAGGGTCTGAAGCTTTCTTT
cdr3_aa: CASSDRTGSEAFF

j_call: TRBJ2-6
v_call: TRBV19
clone_size: .
d_call: .
cdr3_nt: TGTGCCAGTAGTATAGTCCAAAGGGGGACAACAGGGGCCAACGTCCTGACTTTC
cdr3_aa: CASSIVQRGTTGANVLTF

j_call: TRBJ2-3
v_call: TRBV6-5
clone_size: .
d_call: TRBD2
cdr3_nt: TGTGCCAGCAGCCTCCTAGGCGGGGGGCCAGATACGCAGTATTTT
cdr3_aa: CASSLLGGGPDTQYF